The present T cell receptor (beta chain) was sequenced within a study of CD8+ T cells in alopecia areata (dated by TCRdb to the late 2010s). For the study in its entirety: The treated patients, all with moderate-to-severe alopecia areata, were enrolled in an open-label pilot trial of oral tofacitinib given at 5 to 10 mg twice daily. High-throughput TCRbeta sequencing was used to examine T cell clonal expansion in alopecia areata in both the C3H/HeJ mouse model and human patients. Disease severity in treated patients was measured with the SALT score, which quantifies the percentage of affected scalp surface area. Biopsies were taken from tofacitinib-treated patients at baseline and at 4 and 24 weeks of treatment, and a later scalp biopsy was taken in several of the tofacitinib-treated patients. Scalp tissue and sorted CD4+ and CD8+ peripheral blood T cells from patchy and totalis/universalis alopecia areata patients and from healthy controls were covered by human TCRbeta sequencing. immunoSEQ multiplex PCR using 35 Vbeta forward primers and 13 Jbeta reverse primers was used to amplify TCRbeta CDR3 regions. Tofacitinib was given for 6 to 18 months, followed by 6 months of follow-up off drug to assess delayed response and recurrence. Scalp clonality was compared across normal scalp (n=4), patchy alopecia areata scalp (n=8), and alopecia totalis/universalis scalp (n=8). RNA came from the PAXgene miRNA kit for fixed scalp, the miRNeasy kit for PBMCs, and the RNeasy kit for mouse skin.

The sample's time point label, decoded: around 4 weeks on oral tofacitinib. According to the study, the label for this sample's treatment or condition signals: oral pan-JAK inhibitor, 5-10 mg twice daily. Peripheral blood and lesional scalp punch biopsies were obtained from patients with alopecia areata. PBMCs were separated by density centrifugation and stained for CD3, CD4 and CD8, after which CD4+ and CD8+ T cells were sorted on a FACSAria. Libraries were constructed by the immunoSEQ multiplex PCR assay. To provide template for TCR sequencing, every sample had RNA extracted and reverse transcribed into cDNA. First-strand cDNA was synthesized using SuperScript III with a 2:1 mix of oligo-dT and random hexamers. A synthetic immune receptor repertoire was used to gauge amplification bias, and whatever bias remained was removed computationally. The study's own analysis went as follows. Raw reads were preprocessed to remove errors, and CDR3 was defined according to IMGT conventions as the region from the conserved cysteine to phenylalanine. Clonality was computed as 1 minus the Shannon entropy, with the entropy normalized by log2 of the number of productive unique TCRs. Whether each scalp clone was CD4 or CD8 was inferred by checking scalp TCRbeta sequences against the CD4 and CD8 repertoires from sorted blood. TCRdb's version of the immuneACCESS table is confined to in-frame rearrangements and falls short of the full clone set. An unresolved V gene accounts for under half of the shortfall where checked; the remainder is of unknown origin. For V, J and clone size, that table is used; D and trimming come from the DNA. This sample lists some 240,000 clones; about 58% were detected once. 1.5% to 2% of the sample is in the top ten clones.

Overall study results and their limits: TCR sequences shared between patients were less clear than in mice, possibly partly because of HLA diversity in the patient population. Tofacitinib significantly lowered scalp clonality and the number of expanded CD8+ clones among the top 100 scalp clones. Many expanded lesional clones persisted in scalp and blood during tofacitinib treatment, which may partly explain relapse after stopping treatment. Resident alphabeta T cells in normal human skin are also sequenced, complicating scalp TCR repertoire analysis, unlike mouse skin dominated by gammadelta T cells. Because the treated cohort was small and had just a single nonresponder, larger studies are needed to establish links between baseline CD8+ expansion and response. Higher clonality and more expanded CD8+ clones were observed in lesional scalp than in normal scalp, particularly in alopecia totalis/universalis, a finding suggestive of antigenic drive.

Points on this clone: Which antigen it targets is not known. Base qualities are not provided; no much larger clone lies one nucleotide away.

This clonotype originated in a human donor with alopecia areata. This sample comprised CD4+ T cells sorted from blood, obtained at week 4, from a patient treated with tofacitinib.

The CDR3 loop reads CASRPTGGFQETQYF. The nucleotides read TGCGCCAGCAGGCCGACAGGGGGCTTCCAAGAGACCCAGTACTTC. The rearranged segments are TRBV10-2 and TRBJ2-5; TRBD1 agrees with 10 junctional bases. From the cysteine through the phenylalanine, the CDR3 covers 15 amino acids. Of the read, only the CDR3 DNA is kept; its 45 bases are in frame from base 1. CDR1 WSHSY and CDR2 SAAADI were looked up in the germline V gene. Ends trimmed: V by 6 bases, J by 1 base; bases unmatched to a gene: 5.